This TCR beta chain stems from a study of spatial heterogeneity in lung cancer. Each CDR3 protein is one row after TCRdb ran MiXCR on the 5' RACE reads. The sample carries approximately 92,000 distinct CDR3 sequences, about 12% recorded once. Germline assignment: CDR1 MDHEN and CDR2 SYDVKM. The CDR3 has 12 residues. V was clipped by 6 bases and J by 7 bases, with 12 bases between them. Specified time point: sample taken at primary tumor resection. Unsorted whole RNA from tumor, nontumor lung or frozen PBMC underwent sequencing. This clonotype was observed a few times. V is TRBV28 and J is TRBJ1-2; perhaps TRBD1 as D (5 bases). The receptor's source is a male donor with early-stage non-small cell lung cancer. Sample: PBMCs, taken at surgery. CDR3 in amino acids: CASRSGLGGYTF. Here the CDR3 DNA reads TGTGCCAGCAGGTCGGGACTAGGTGGCTACACCTTC.